A single sample gave rise to the 21 T cell receptor beta chains below, sequenced in a study of PD-1 blockade in classical Hodgkin lymphoma. Brentuximab vedotin exposure varied among the patients, all of whom had relapsed after autologous stem cell transplantation. Repertoires were generated with immunoSEQ multiplex PCR, while TCRdb's copy carries only in-frame clones and drops some. The sample holds over 10,000 clones, more than 85% seen once. The input for sequencing was peripheral blood mononuclear cells (PBMCs), taken at baseline. All receptors come from a human donor with classical Hodgkin lymphoma.

The rearrangement joins TRBV28 to TRBJ1-3, with D unresolved. CDR3 length equals 12 residues. Germline V gives CDR1 MDHEN, CDR2 SYDVKM. The V gene lost 5 bases and the J gene lost 2 bases, with 4 bases spanning the gap. The CDR3, as DNA: TGTGCCAGCAGTCCCCCTGGAAACACCATATATTTT. This translates into CASSPPGNTIYF.

The chain has TRBV11-1 and TRBJ2-5; 8 bases line up with TRBD2. CDR1 SGHAT and CDR2 FQDESV come from the germline V gene (reference sequence). The CDR3 length is 15 residues. Losses at the gene ends were 4 bases for V and 1 base for J; bases not matched to a gene: 5. The CDR3 DNA is TGTGCCAGCAGCTCAAGCGGGGGTAGCCAAGAGACCCAGTACTTC. Protein sequence: CASSSSGGSQETQYF.

The CDR3: CASSLGQGGQPQHF. DNA for the CDR3: TGTGCCAGCAGTCTGGGGCAGGGAGGCCAGCCCCAGCATTTT. The J gene is TRBJ1-5, the V gene TRBV2; a weak D match, TRBD1 (5 bases). Trimming removed 5 bases from V and 7 bases from J, with 15 bases in between. The germline V gene has CDR1 SNHLY and CDR2 FYNNEI. The CDR3 length is 14 residues.

The chain carries TRBV6-5 and TRBJ1-5; D possibly corresponds to TRBD1 (6 bases). The germline gives CDR1 MNHEY, CDR2 SVGAGI. The CDR3 runs to 15 residues. V dropped 6 bases and J dropped 5 bases, with 17 bases sitting between them. The DNA for the CDR3 is TGTGCCAGCAGCCCGACCGACAGGACTCATCAGCCCCAGCATTTT. Translation gives CASSPTDRTHQPQHF.

V gene TRBV4-1 combines with J gene TRBJ2-1, with D uncertain. V gave up 1 base and J gave up 10 bases, with 8 bases separating them. The CDR3 has 12 amino acids. CDR1 is MGHRA and CDR2 is YSYEKL in the germline V gene. CDR3 protein: CASSQGGGEQFF. The CDR3 nucleotides read TGCGCCAGCAGCCAAGGAGGCGGCGAGCAGTTCTTC.

The rearrangement joins TRBV30 to TRBJ2-7; D call uncertain. Germline V lookup: CDR1 GTSNPN, CDR2 SVGIG (reference sequence). The germline V and J ends were trimmed by 5 bases and 2 bases, with 22 bases remaining between them. This CDR3 is 16 amino acids long. The CDR3 loop is CAWCPARTPFTYEQYF. The CDR3 DNA follows: TGTGCCTGGTGTCCTGCTAGGACCCCATTCACCTACGAGCAGTACTTC.

This chain links TRBV5-1 with TRBJ1-5; 7 nucleotides match TRBD1. Per the germline V gene, CDR1 is SGHRS and CDR2 is YFSETQ. The CDR3 runs 14 residues. J was trimmed by 3 bases and V by 5 bases; bases with no gene match: 5. The CDR3 region is CASSWDSPNQPQHF. CDR3 in DNA: TGCGCCAGCAGTTGGGACAGCCCCAATCAGCCCCAGCATTTT.

The chain carries TRBV7-9 and TRBJ1-1; D is ambiguous. CDR3 length: 16 amino acids. The V gene lost 0 bases and the J gene lost 0 bases, with 11 bases spanning the gap. The V gene's germline CDR1 is SEHNR and CDR2 FQNEAQ (reference sequence). CDR3 DNA: TGTGCCAGCAGCTTAGCGCAGATTCCCATGAACACTGAAGCTTTCTTT. It specifies CASSLAQIPMNTEAFF.

J is TRBJ1-3 and V is TRBV6-1; 8 bases are a match to TRBD1. J was trimmed by 0 bases and V by 9 bases; bases with no gene match: 7. This CDR3 spans 15 amino acids. Germline V lookup: CDR1 MNHNS, CDR2 SASEGT. CDR3 protein: CASARGTGSGNTIYF. The CDR3 region has the DNA TGTGCCAGTGCCCGAGGGACAGGCTCTGGAAACACCATATATTTT.

This chain connects TRBV29-1 to TRBJ2-4, with 12 bases that match TRBD1. The V and J ends lost 4 bases and 6 bases, in that order; junction bases with no gene match: 10. The CDR3 is 16 amino acids. The germline gives CDR1 SQVTM, CDR2 ANQGSEA. CDR3 bases: TGCAGCGTTGGAGCGGGACAGGGGGCGGCTACAAACATTCAGTACTTC. Its translation: CSVGAGQGAATNIQYF. Looking up the rest from reference TRBV29-1 and TRBJ2-4 gives the full variable domain: SAVISQKPSRDICQRGTSLTIQCQVDSQVTMMFWYRQQPGQSLTLIATANQGSEATYESGFVIDKFPISRPNLTFSTLTVSNMSPEDSSIYLCSVGAGQGAATNIQYFGAGTRLSVL.

The chain carries TRBV28 and TRBJ1-1; tentative D call: TRBD1 (5 bases). Germline loops: CDR1 MDHEN, CDR2 SYDVKM. Trimming stripped 5 bases from V and 6 bases from J, with 10 bases between. This CDR3 spans 12 amino acids. CDR3 residues: CASSETDPEAFF. As DNA, the CDR3 is TGTGCCAGCAGTGAGACAGACCCTGAAGCTTTCTTT.

This chain uses TRBV19 with TRBJ2-1, with D perhaps matching TRBD1 or TRBD2 (6 bases each). The germline V gene encodes CDR1 LNHDA and CDR2 SQIVND (reference sequence). V lost 0 bases, J lost 3 bases, and 9 bases lay in between. CDR3 length: 15 residues. In nucleotides, the CDR3 is TGTGCCAGTAGTATAGACGGGGGCTTCTACAATGAGCAGTTCTTC. Translating it yields CASSIDGGFYNEQFF.

The chain carries TRBV10-1 and TRBJ2-5; TRBD1 aligns across 7 bases. CDR1 is WNHNN, CDR2 SYGVQD, per germline (reference sequence). V lost 6 bases and J lost 5; bases outside the gene matches: 6. This CDR3 has 13 amino acids. CDR3 sequence (DNA): TGCGCCAGCAGCCGACAGGGTGCGGAGACCCAGTACTTC. Translation gives CASSRQGAETQYF.

This CDR3 reads CASSVEPGSPYEQYF. The CDR3 DNA follows: TGTGCCAGCAGCGTAGAGCCAGGGAGCCCCTACGAGCAGTACTTC. The gene calls are TRBV9 and TRBJ2-7; either TRBD1 or TRBD2 may supply D (5 bases each). Trimming removed 0 bases at V and 2 bases at J, with 12 bases between. Germline assignment: CDR1 SGDLS and CDR2 YYNGEE. The CDR3 extends over 15 amino acids.

The V call is TRBV5-1, the J call TRBJ2-5; the match to TRBD2 covers 7 bases. Unmatched junction bases numbered 11, after V lost 2 bases and J lost 1 base. CDR3 size: 17 residues. Germline CDR1 and CDR2: SGHRS and YFSETQ. The CDR3 nucleotides are TGCGCCAGCAGCTTATACGGAAGCGGGGCTCTCCAAGAGACCCAGTACTTC. Translation: CASSLYGSGALQETQYF.

Written as DNA, the CDR3 is TGCGCCAGCACCAACGGGGGGCCGGCAGATACGCAGTATTTT. Amino acids: CASTNGGPADTQYF. The V and J genes are TRBV10-1 and TRBJ2-3, with D possibly being TRBD2 (7 bases). The CDR3 extends over 14 amino acids. V shed 7 bases and J shed 4 bases, with 15 bases lying between them. Germline CDR1 is WNHNN and CDR2 is SYGVQD (reference sequence).

The rearrangement uses TRBV5-6 and TRBJ2-7, with D tentatively TRBD1 or TRBD2 (5 bases each). This CDR3 has 15 amino acids. Germline lookup yields CDR1 SGHDT and CDR2 YYEEEE. The germline V and J ends were trimmed by 0 bases and 6 bases, with 16 bases remaining between them. As DNA, the CDR3 is TGTGCCAGCAGCTTGGGGGGACGGGGTTTAGCCGAGCAGTACTTC. Protein: CASSLGGRGLAEQYF.

The chain employs TRBV11-2 and TRBJ2-3, with TRBD2 matching over 12 bases. Losses at the gene ends were 8 bases for V and 4 bases for J; bases not matched to a gene: 10. Germline V gene sequence: CDR1 SGHAT, CDR2 FQNNGV. The CDR3 sequence is 16 residues long. The CDR3 here is CASRLGASGGADTQYF. CDR3 nucleotide sequence: TGTGCCAGCCGCCTGGGGGCTAGCGGGGGGGCAGATACGCAGTATTTT.

V usage is TRBV5-1 and J usage is TRBJ1-5; the match to TRBD1 covers 7 bases. CDR1 and CDR2 (germline): SGHRS, YFSETQ. The V gene end was trimmed by 0 bases and the J gene end by 4 bases; junction bases not matched to a gene: 4. This CDR3 contains 15 residues. The CDR3 sequence is CASSLAGQENQPQHF. The CDR3 coding sequence is TGCGCCAGCAGCTTGGCTGGACAGGAGAATCAGCCCCAGCATTTT. The whole variable domain, filled in from reference TRBV5-1 and TRBJ1-5, reads KAGVTQTPRYLIKTRGQQVTLSCSPISGHRSVSWYQQTPGQGLQFLFEYFSETQRNKGNFPGRFSGRQFSNSRSEMNVSTLELGDSALYLCASSLAGQENQPQHFGDGTRLSIL.

The chain has TRBV29-1 and TRBJ2-1, with TRBD1 matching 7 bases. The junction had 5 bases not matched to a gene; V was cut back by 7 bases and J by 5 bases. The CDR3 is 12 amino acids. Looked up from germline, CDR1 is SQVTM and CDR2 is ANQGSEA. CDR3 region: CSGRQGNNEQFF. In DNA form, the CDR3 reads TGCAGCGGGAGACAGGGAAACAATGAGCAGTTCTTC.

The gene calls are TRBV27 and TRBJ2-3; unclear D gene. The CDR3 runs to 13 residues. Germline CDR1 and CDR2: MNHEY and SMNVEV (reference sequence). V lost 3 bases to trimming and J lost 1 base, with 5 bases between them. In nucleotides, the CDR3 is TGTGCCAGCAGTTTTGGGGGCACAGATACGCAGTATTTT. Translated: CASSFGGTDTQYF.